Listed below are T cell receptor beta chains from one sample, sequenced in a study of blood T cell repertoires in COVID-19. Only in-frame clones appear in the TCRdb table, and some are missing; sequencing was by immunoSEQ multiplex PCR. The table shows 150,000 to 200,000 clones, with approximately 90% occurring only once. The sequenced sample consisted of peripheral blood. All receptors come from a man over 45 with acute or convalescent COVID-19. Each CDR3 is given with its conserved first and last residue. A D gene is named only where the DNA matches it firmly. A clone size is listed for some rows: how often the clone was seen (once, few, many), or a class if it is expanded.

v_gene: TRBV7-9
abundance: once
d_gene: TRBD2
j_gene: TRBJ2-1
CDR3nt: TGTGCCAGCAGCGTTTGGCGGGGGAACTACAATGAGCAGTTCTTC
CDR3aa: CASSVWRGNYNEQFF

v_gene: TRBV20-1
abundance: -
d_gene: -
j_gene: TRBJ2-7
CDR3nt: TGCAGTGCTAGTGACAGCTACGAGCAGTACTTC
CDR3aa: CSASDSYEQYF

v_gene: TRBV28
abundance: once
d_gene: TRBD1
j_gene: TRBJ1-5
CDR3nt: TGTGCCAGCAGTTTGACAGGGGGACAGCCCCAGCATTTT
CDR3aa: CASSLTGGQPQHF

v_gene: TRBV11-1
abundance: -
d_gene: -
j_gene: TRBJ2-5
CDR3nt: TGTGCCAGCACGGGGGTTGGAGAGACCCAGTACTTC
CDR3aa: CASTGVGETQYF

v_gene: TRBV7-9
abundance: -
d_gene: TRBD1
j_gene: TRBJ1-2
CDR3nt: TGTGCCAGCAGCTTCGAGACAGGGACCTATGGCTACACCTTC
CDR3aa: CASSFETGTYGYTF

v_gene: TRBV29-1
abundance: -
d_gene: TRBD2
j_gene: TRBJ2-3
CDR3nt: TGCAGCGTTGAAGGGACTAGCGACAGCACAGATACGCAGTATTTT
CDR3aa: CSVEGTSDSTDTQYF

v_gene: TRBV19
abundance: -
d_gene: TRBD1
j_gene: TRBJ2-3
CDR3nt: TGTGCCAGTGCCCCGGACAGGTTTGATAAAGATACGCAGTATTTT
CDR3aa: CASAPDRFDKDTQYF

v_gene: TRBV28
abundance: -
d_gene: -
j_gene: TRBJ1-6
CDR3nt: TGTGCCAGCAGTTTACTGTTCCCGGGTAATTCACCCCTCCACTTT
CDR3aa: CASSLLFPGNSPLHF

v_gene: TRBV7-2
abundance: -
d_gene: TRBD2
j_gene: TRBJ2-1
CDR3nt: TGTGCCAGCAGCTTAGACGGGGGGTCGAGCAATGAGCAGTTCTTC
CDR3aa: CASSLDGGSSNEQFF

v_gene: TRBV5-4
abundance: -
d_gene: TRBD2
j_gene: TRBJ2-5
CDR3nt: TGTGCCAGCAGCCTCACCGTACTAGCGGGGGGAGGTGAGACCCAGTACTTC
CDR3aa: CASSLTVLAGGGETQYF

v_gene: TRBV3-1/TRBV3-2
abundance: -
d_gene: -
j_gene: TRBJ1-4
CDR3nt: TGTGCCAGCAGCCAAGATTTAAGGACAGAGTTTAATGAAAAACTGTTTTTT
CDR3aa: CASSQDLRTEFNEKLFF

v_gene: TRBV6-6
abundance: -
d_gene: -
j_gene: TRBJ2-5
CDR3nt: TGTGCCAGCAGTTACGAGGCAGTCCAAGAGACCCAGTACTTC
CDR3aa: CASSYEAVQETQYF

v_gene: TRBV7-2
abundance: -
d_gene: -
j_gene: TRBJ2-3
CDR3nt: TGTGCCAGCAGCTCCCAAGGACTTTACACAGATACGCAGTATTTT
CDR3aa: CASSSQGLYTDTQYF